This T cell receptor (beta chain) is from a study of beta chain features in type 1 diabetes (dated by TCRdb to the late 2010s). Regarding the study in general: Mean age, gender distribution, total cell number and subset yield were not different between patients and healthy donors. A total of over 95,000,000 sorted cells were examined across all samples, and RNA yield correlated strongly with the number of cells per subset. The study compared the TCRB repertoires of sorted circulating CD4+ T cell subsets in recently diagnosed type 1 diabetes patients with those in matched healthy donors. Regulatory and stem cell-like memory subsets were isolated from only 8 patients and about eight healthy donors, whereas naive and central memory subsets came from all 30 or so donors.

Each donor gave one peripheral blood draw, roughly 0.11 L on average, collected into heparinised tubes. Using a panel that included CD45RO, CCR7, CD25, CD127, CD95 and CD27, naive, central memory, regulatory and stem cell-like memory CD4+ T cells were sorted on a BD FACSAria II. A purity above 95% was achieved for all sorted populations. PBMCs were separated immediately by Lymphoprep density gradient centrifugation and were stained directly, without being cultured. So that batch effects would be minimized, each experiment stained and sorted samples in pairs, pairing one healthy donor with one patient. General study outcomes and caveats: HLA sub-analyses involved small numbers of individuals, so any influence of HLA type on TCRB rearrangement remained unresolved. Shorter templates might have been favored by PCR, but patient and control samples were amplified and corrected together, so both groups would have been affected equally by any skew. A moderate but significant shortening of TCRB CDR3 length was observed in type 1 diabetes patients in all four CD4+ subsets. Patients with type 1 diabetes made fewer insertions and deleted more nucleotides at VDJ recombination sites, implying thymic rearrangement abnormalities. Sequencing cDNA rather than genomic DNA could over-represent highly expressing activated cells, although activation and CD3 levels did not differ between groups. The naive, central memory and regulatory TCRB repertoires appeared to resemble one another more closely among patients than among healthy donors.

This clone was recorded a few times. No cognate antigen has been identified for it. Base-call qualities are not available, and no considerably larger clone is one nucleotide away. All of the isolated RNA was reverse transcribed with the High Capacity cDNA Reverse Transcription Kit, so expressed TCRB transcripts were sequenced. Deep immunoSEQ sequencing was applied to naive, central memory and regulatory T cell samples, giving an average of about 3.4 million total reads per sample. Sorted cells were lysed in RLT buffer, and RNA was extracted using DNase-treated RNeasy Micro or Mini kits according to cell number. Each cell subset was processed on its own to prevent cross-contamination, while patient and healthy donor samples were processed together. The immunoSEQ multiplex PCR was used to amplify TCRB sequences from cDNA, yielding 87-bp fragments that span the CDR3 region. Sequencing of the amplicons was performed on the Illumina HiSeq platform. The authors' pipeline ran thus. PCR bias was corrected computationally using synthetic template baselines, and reads within Hamming distance 2 were collapsed, with unmergeable singletons discarded. Reads were aligned against IMGT so that V, D and J genes, CDR3 length and insertions or deletions at six rearrangement sites could be assigned. Within each subset, clonotype counts were normalized to the number of sorted cells before true diversity and Gini coefficients were calculated with the tcR R package. Repertoire sharing was quantified using the overlap coefficient calculated on TCRB nucleotide sequences. TCRdb mirrors the immuneACCESS table, restricted to in-frame sequences. Some clones are absent from its copies; in checked studies, under half trace to an unresolved V gene, and the reason for the others is unknown. The V and J calls and clone size were taken over from that table, and D and trimming were inferred from the DNA. Present in this sample are about 130,000 clones, 9.2% of which were seen just once. The ten largest clones capture approximately 0.68% of the sample.

From V the trimming removes 1 base and from J it removes 4 bases, while the gene matches leave 9 bases of the junction unaccounted for. Taken from the germline V gene, the CDR1 and CDR2 loops are SGHTA and FQGNSA. Measured from the cysteine to the phenylalanine, the CDR3 is 17 residues long. Of the read, only the CDR3 DNA is kept; its 51 bases are in frame from base 1. The V gene is TRBV7-2 and the J gene is TRBJ2-1; 8 of the junction bases match TRBD2. The sample comprised central memory CD4+ T cells from blood. The clonotype was recovered from a man aged 18 to 35 in good health. The CDR3 loop reads CASSLEATGTRYNEQFF. The DNA is as follows: TGTGCCAGCAGCTTAGAGGCTACCGGGACTAGATACAATGAGCAGTTCTTC.